One T cell receptor beta chain is described in this entry. The antigen is unknown. Profiling relied on immunoSEQ multiplex PCR, and the TCRdb table lists in-frame clones only, not all of them. The sample consists of over 150,000 clones, 92% of them appearing once. This sample was taken from a study of T cell responses to AZD1222 COVID-19 vaccine. Overall study findings and caveats: Unmutated variant regions are reportedly targeted by nearly half of spike-specific TCRs.

The germline V gene encodes CDR1 SGDLS and CDR2 YYNGEE. Trimming took 0 bases from V and 0 from J, leaving 10 bases between them. The CDR3 runs 16 residues. Sequencing was performed on peripheral blood, taken on day 0 of MenACWY control vaccination. The TCR comes from an adult in good health. This chain joins TRBV9 and TRBJ1-3; D may be TRBD1 (5 bases). CDR3: CASSVEVGHSGNTIYF. CDR3 coding DNA: TGTGCCAGCAGCGTAGAGGTCGGACACTCTGGAAACACCATATATTTT.